These 25 T cell receptor beta chains share one sample of origin, sequenced in a study of blood T cell repertoires in COVID-19. TCRdb keeps only in-frame clones here, not all; method: immunoSEQ multiplex PCR. The data contain 150,000 to 200,000 clones, roughly nine tenths of them singletons. The specimen sequenced was PBMCs or T cells enriched from blood (not recorded which). The receptors come from a woman in her 40s in a cohort exposed to, infected with or recovered from COVID-19 (not recorded which).

The chain is built from TRBV28 and TRBJ1-1; 7 bases line up with TRBD1. Trimming cost V 6 bases and J 5 bases; bases outside gene matches: 6. This CDR3 is built from 13 residues. Germline values: CDR1 MDHEN, CDR2 SYDVKM. CDR3 residues: CASSPRGQTEAFF. Written as DNA, the CDR3 is TGTGCCAGCAGCCCCAGGGGACAGACTGAAGCTTTCTTT.

This chain connects TRBV7-9 to TRBJ1-2, with TRBD1 matching 7 bases. Trimming removed 2 bases from V and 8 bases from J; junction bases left unmatched: 8. Germline loops: CDR1 SEHNR, CDR2 FQNEAQ (reference sequence). There are 14 residues in the CDR3. For the CDR3, the DNA is TGTGCCAGCAGCTTAATGGAGGGGGCACGGGGCTACACCTTC. Its protein product is CASSLMEGARGYTF.

The chain couples TRBV21-1 to TRBJ2-7; the DNA was not compared with TRBD1, the D call given in the table. TRBV21-1 is classified as a pseudogene. The CDR3 runs 15 residues. Written as DNA, the CDR3 is TGTGCCAGCAGCGAAAGGCGGGACAGCCCCTACGAGCAGTACTTC. Residues: CASSERRDSPYEQYF.

Regarding this clone: The sample holds other DNA sequences that translate to the same CDR3. The chain is built from TRBV9 and TRBJ1-1; 8 bases match TRBD1. Trimming at V came to 0 bases and at J to 4 bases, leaving 5 bases not matched to a gene. CDR1 is SGDLS and CDR2 is YYNGEE in the germline V gene. This CDR3 contains 15 residues. The CDR3 sequence is CASSVVGQGGTEAFF. CDR3 nucleotides: TGTGCCAGCAGCGTAGTAGGACAGGGAGGCACTGAAGCTTTCTTT.

The CDR3 DNA sequence: TGTGCCAGCAGCCTATCCTCTAGCGAGCAGTACTTC. This codes for CASSLSSSEQYF. This chain uses TRBV3-1 (or the pseudogene TRBV3-2) with TRBJ2-7; D call uncertain. The CDR3 length is 12 residues. Germline assignment: CDR1 LGHDT and CDR2 YNNKEL (reference sequence). Trimming removed 4 bases from V and 6 bases from J, with 10 bases in between.

This chain joins TRBV21-1 and TRBJ1-2; the D call TRBD1 from the table was never checked on the DNA. TRBV21-1 counts as a pseudogene. The CDR3 covers 15 residues. In nucleotides, the CDR3 is TGTGCCAGCAGCTCAGACAGGACCCTCCTTTCTGGCTACACCTTC. This translates into CASSSDRTLLSGYTF.

The V and J genes are TRBV2 and TRBJ2-7, with TRBD2 matching 7 bases. Germline V CDR1 and CDR2: SNHLY, FYNNEI. This CDR3 has 17 amino acids. V was clipped by 5 bases and J by 3 bases; unmatched bases: 16. Here the CDR3 DNA reads TGTGCCAGCAGTCTTTACCAACGTCTGGGCGGGAGCTACGAGCAGTACTTC. It encodes CASSLYQRLGGSYEQYF.

Here the CDR3 DNA reads TGTGCCAGCTCTCCTCCCTCCACCGGGGAGCTGTTTTTT. As protein: CASSPPSTGELFF. The rearrangement links TRBV18 to TRBJ2-2, with no clear D. Deletions cut 6 bases from V and 4 bases from J, with 9 bases between. The CDR3 extends over 13 amino acids. CDR1 is KGHSH, CDR2 LQKENI, per germline.

The CDR3 DNA is TGTGCCAGCAGCCCTCGACAGGGGGGAAGACATAGCACCTTC. Translation: CASSPRQGGRHSTF. The chain has TRBV7-9 and TRBJ1-2, with TRBD1 matching over 9 bases. J gave up 13 bases and V 5 bases, and 14 bases lay outside the gene matches. CDR1 is SEHNR, CDR2 FQNEAQ, per germline (reference sequence). This CDR3 is 14 amino acids long.

The chain links TRBV5-4 to TRBJ2-7; TRBD2 matches at 7 bases. CDR1 SGHNT and CDR2 YYREEE come from the germline V gene (reference sequence). V lost 1 base, J lost 2 bases, and 3 bases stayed unmatched. This CDR3 has 14 amino acids. The CDR3 region is CASSLSGLTYEQYF. The CDR3 DNA is TGTGCCAGCAGCTTGTCGGGACTAACCTACGAGCAGTACTTC.

This clone was seen once. This chain links TRBV2 with TRBJ1-1; weak D call: TRBD1 (6 bases). The CDR3 loop spans 14 amino acids. Germline CDR1 reads SNHLY; CDR2 reads FYNNEI. With 4 bases removed from V and 4 bases from J, the gap between germline ends came to 13 bases. The CDR3 protein is CASSVAGAITEAFF. The CDR3 coding sequence is TGTGCCAGCAGTGTCGCAGGGGCTATCACTGAAGCTTTCTTT.

V usage is TRBV5-1 and J usage is TRBJ2-3; a weak D match, TRBD1 (5 bases). Looked up from germline, CDR1 is SGHRS and CDR2 is YFSETQ. This CDR3 spans 16 amino acids. V gave up 1 base and J gave up 2 bases, with 14 bases separating them. The CDR3 is CASSLRGVLDTDTQYF. The CDR3 nucleotides are TGCGCCAGCAGCTTGAGGGGCGTGCTCGACACAGATACGCAGTATTTT.

The chain uses TRBV7-4 and TRBJ2-1; TRBD2 aligns across 7 bases. This CDR3 contains 16 residues. The junction had 12 bases not matched to a gene; V was cut back by 4 bases and J by 6 bases. Germline CDR1 and CDR2: SGHVT and SQSDAQ. CDR3 amino acids: CASSCIARKRGNEQFF. In nucleotides, the CDR3 is TGTGCCAGCAGCTGTATTGCCCGCAAGCGGGGCAATGAGCAGTTCTTC.

The chain couples TRBV7-9 to TRBJ1-1; maybe TRBD1 (6 bases). Germline CDR1 and CDR2: SEHNR and FQNEAQ (reference sequence). This CDR3 contains 15 residues. Trimming removed 5 bases from V and 0 bases from J, with 13 bases in between. CDR3 nucleotide sequence: TGTGCCAGCAGCCGAGGACAGACTTTGAACACTGAAGCTTTCTTT. Translation: CASSRGQTLNTEAFF.

The chain carries TRBV6-5 and TRBJ1-2; D possibly corresponds to TRBD1 (6 bases). This CDR3 region has 12 residues. V dropped 5 bases and J dropped 8 bases, with 12 bases sitting between them. The germline gives CDR1 MNHEY, CDR2 SVGAGI. The chain's CDR3 is CASSMGADGYTF. CDR3 DNA: TGTGCCAGCAGTATGGGGGCAGACGGCTACACCTTC.

The genes are TRBV30 and TRBJ2-1; D is undetermined. The CDR3 contains 11 residues. Germline loops: CDR1 GTSNPN, CDR2 SVGIG (reference sequence). Trimming removed 0 bases at V and 10 bases at J, with 7 bases between. Here the CDR3 reads CAWSVAREQFF. DNA for the CDR3: TGTGCCTGGAGTGTAGCTCGAGAGCAGTTCTTC.

In its sample, this clone was seen once. V usage is TRBV2 and J usage is TRBJ1-5, with D maybe TRBD1 (6 bases). V lost 6 bases and J lost 6, with 18 bases in between. The germline V gene has CDR1 SNHLY and CDR2 FYNNEI. The CDR3 extends over 15 amino acids. In DNA, the CDR3 is TGTGCCAGCAGCGCTCGGCCAGGGGCGGGTCAGCCCCAGCATTTT. Encoded protein: CASSARPGAGQPQHF.

This chain joins TRBV6-5 and TRBJ1-2; maybe TRBD1 (5 bases). CDR1 is MNHEY and CDR2 is SVGAGI in the germline V gene. Trimming stripped 5 bases from V and 4 bases from J, with 8 bases between. This CDR3 is built from 12 residues. The DNA of the CDR3 is TGTGCCAGCAGTCAGACAGTCTATGGCTACACCTTC. Amino acids: CASSQTVYGYTF.

V gene TRBV13 combines with J gene TRBJ1-3; 10 bases agree with TRBD1. The germline CDR1 and CDR2 sequences are PRHDT and FYEKMQ (reference sequence). This CDR3 region has 15 residues. V was pared by 4 bases and J by 0 bases, with 0 bases of the junction left unmatched. The CDR3 DNA follows: TGTGCCAGCAGCTGGACAGGGGGCTCTGGAAACACCATATATTTT. Protein sequence: CASSWTGGSGNTIYF.

The rearrangement links TRBV11-2 to TRBJ2-3; 7 positions match TRBD1. V was pared by 1 base and J by 3 bases, with 7 bases of the junction left unmatched. CDR1 and CDR2 (germline): SGHAT, FQNNGV. This CDR3 contains 16 residues. CDR3 nucleotide sequence: TGTGCCAGCAGCTTAGGGGTCGACAGGGCGACAGATACGCAGTATTTT. This codes for CASSLGVDRATDTQYF.

About this clone itself: Other DNA sequences in the sample encode the same CDR3. The rearrangement joins TRBV5-1 to TRBJ2-7; TRBD1 matches at 8 bases. This CDR3 is 15 amino acids long. Germline V gene data show CDR1 as SGHRS and CDR2 as YFSETQ. The J segment lost 2 bases and the V segment lost 0 bases, leaving 4 bases of the junction unmatched. The CDR3 DNA follows: TGCGCCAGCAGCTTGGGACAGGGGATCACCTACGAGCAGTACTTC. It yields the protein CASSLGQGITYEQYF.

The chain uses TRBV28 and TRBJ2-7; perhaps TRBD1 as D (6 bases). The V and J ends lost 4 bases and 5 bases respectively, with 21 bases between them. Germline values: CDR1 MDHEN, CDR2 SYDVKM. The CDR3 length is 16 residues. CDR3: CASSYSGVTLTDEQYF. For the CDR3, the DNA is TGTGCCAGCAGTTACTCAGGGGTTACGCTCACGGACGAGCAGTACTTC.

The rearrangement joins TRBV9 to TRBJ2-7, with TRBD2 matching 8 bases. The germline gives CDR1 SGDLS, CDR2 YYNGEE. The CDR3 runs to 15 residues. Germline trimming cut 4 bases from V and 0 bases from J; bases unmatched to any gene: 6. In DNA form, the CDR3 reads TGTGCCAGCAGCCCCTTAGCGGGAAGCTCCTACGAGCAGTACTTC. Protein sequence: CASSPLAGSSYEQYF.

The table lists this clone with a count of one. The rearrangement joins TRBV5-1 to TRBJ1-1; D unresolved. The CDR3 length is 14 residues. The germline V gene has CDR1 SGHRS and CDR2 YFSETQ. V gave up 1 base and J gave up 8 bases, with 15 bases separating them. CDR3 nucleotide sequence: TGCGCCAGCAGCTTGATCCCGGAGGCGAACGAAGCTTTCTTT. Amino acids: CASSLIPEANEAFF.

This chain uses TRBV28 with TRBJ2-3; weak D call: TRBD2 (7 bases). V lost 7 bases, J lost 2 bases, and 13 bases lay in between. This CDR3 spans 14 amino acids. Germline CDR1 MDHEN, CDR2 SYDVKM. CDR3 loop: CASNTGTTTDTQYF. The CDR3 nucleotides read TGTGCCAGCAATACAGGGACTACCACAGATACGCAGTATTTT.